Sequencing of this T cell receptor beta chain was carried out in a study of spatial heterogeneity in lung cancer. Study information: There were consistently more beta-chain sequences detected than alpha-chain sequences.

This clonotype showed up just a few times. V lost 0 bases and J 7 bases, leaving 6 bases between the germline ends. Germline V gene lookup returns CDR1 KGHSH and CDR2 LQKENI. This CDR3 comprises 12 residues. TCRdb analysed the 5' RACE reads with MiXCR anew, one entry per CDR3 protein. Of 95,000 to 130,000 distinct CDR3 sequences in the sample, more than 9% were seen once. Time point described: blood at routine non-recurrence follow-up after resection. Whole RNA, isolated from tumor, nontumor lung or frozen PBMC, was sequenced without prior sorting. This chain connects TRBV18 to TRBJ1-2; D is uncertain. Material: PBMCs, obtained at follow-up. The receptor was isolated from a male donor with early-stage non-small cell lung cancer. In DNA, the CDR3 is TGTGCCAGCTCACCACCGGCAGGTGGCTACACCTTC. Translation: CASSPPAGGYTF.